The clone carrying this T cell receptor (beta chain) turned up a few times. Its target is unknown. This record comes from a study of beta chain features in type 1 diabetes. In the study overall: Taken together, all samples contributed approximately 110 million examined sorted cells. Findings and limits, study-wide: In type 1 diabetes patients, VDJ junctions had fewer insertions; deletions at these junctions were more frequent. Moderately but significantly shorter TCRB CDR3s were found in Type 1 diabetes patients in all four CD4+ subsets. Comparison showed that naive, central memory and Treg TCRB repertoires appeared more similar among patients than among healthy donors.

Every isolated RNA sample was fully reverse transcribed, so sequencing captured expressed TCRB transcripts. Sequenced by immunoSEQ multiplex PCR; TCRdb stores in-frame clones only, minus some. This table has roughly 700,000 clones, under 15% appearing once. CDR3 length equals 14 residues. V was pared by 4 bases and J by 5 bases, with 12 bases between. The germline gives CDR1 MNHNS, CDR2 SASEGT. Purity exceeded 98% in all sorted populations. Sample: naive CD4+ T cells from blood. This clonotype originated in a man aged 18 to 30 with type 1 diabetes. The chain carries TRBV6-1 and TRBJ2-1, with D possibly being TRBD1 (5 bases). The CDR3 reads CASSVGVANNEQFF. The CDR3 DNA reads TGTGCCAGCAGTGTAGGGGTGGCGAACAATGAGCAGTTCTTC.